A selection of T cell receptor beta chains follows, all from one sample in a study of quantifying T cell responses using KT2 cells. Each CDR3 protein gets one entry after TCRdb re-called the UMI-ligation and nested PCR reads with MiXCR. This sample has fewer than 60,000 distinct CDR3 sequences; approximately 10% occur once, and the top ten carry about 10%. Specimen: PBMCs spiked with cells of the T cell clone KT2. These receptors were obtained from a human donor. CDR3s include the opening cysteine and the closing phenylalanine or tryptophan. The order of the fields is clone size, D gene, J gene, V gene, CDR3 DNA, CDR3 protein. D genes are given only for firm matches. Not every row has a clone size; where given, it reads once, few, many or a size class.

size: many
D: -
J: TRBJ1-2
V: TRBV29-1
DNA: TGCAGCGTTGTGTTTGCAGGCTCCTATGGCTACACCTTC
CDR3: CSVVFAGSYGYTF

size: -
D: TRBD1
J: TRBJ2-5
V: TRBV6-2/TRBV6-3
DNA: TGTGCCAGCAGTTCCCTATGGTCTCGACAGGGGGCAACTGGAGAGACCCAGTACTTC
CDR3: CASSSLWSRQGATGETQYF

size: many
D: -
J: TRBJ2-7
V: TRBV4-3
DNA: TGCGCCAGCAGCCAAGGCGGACTTTACAAGGGGGACGAGCAGTACTTC
CDR3: CASSQGGLYKGDEQYF

size: many
D: -
J: TRBJ1-5
V: TRBV6-5
DNA: TGTGCCAGCAGGGGGGGGGCATGGCAGCCCCAGCATTTT
CDR3: CASRGGAWQPQHF

size: -
D: -
J: TRBJ1-5
V: TRBV4-1
DNA: TGCGCCAGCAGTCGACAGCTTAATCAGCCCCAGCATTTT
CDR3: CASSRQLNQPQHF

size: -
D: TRBD1
J: TRBJ1-1
V: TRBV20-1
DNA: TGCAGTGCTAGATCAGGGGGGCCCGGGAGTGAAGCTTTCTTT
CDR3: CSARSGGPGSEAFF

size: many
D: -
J: TRBJ2-2
V: TRBV6-5
DNA: TGTGCCAGCAGTTACTCGAACAGGAACACCGGGGAGCTGTTTTTT
CDR3: CASSYSNRNTGELFF

size: few
D: -
J: TRBJ2-7
V: TRBV3-1
DNA: TGTGCCAGCAGCCAAGACAGGGTCTCCTACGAGCAGTACTTC
CDR3: CASSQDRVSYEQYF

size: -
D: TRBD2
J: TRBJ2-1
V: TRBV3-1
DNA: TGTGCCAGCAGCCCTGGACTAGCTTACAATGAGCAGTTCTTC
CDR3: CASSPGLAYNEQFF

size: -
D: TRBD1
J: TRBJ2-7
V: TRBV4-1
DNA: TGCGCCAGCAGCCAAACCGGGACAGAGAACTACGAGCAGTACTTC
CDR3: CASSQTGTENYEQYF

size: few
D: -
J: TRBJ2-5
V: TRBV6-2/TRBV6-3
DNA: TGTGCCAGCAGTTTTTCGTCAGGGAGAGAGACCCAGTACTTC
CDR3: CASSFSSGRETQYF

size: many
D: -
J: TRBJ1-3
V: TRBV12-3/TRBV12-4
DNA: TGTGCCAGCAGTTCGGGCAGGGTTGGAAACACCATATATTTT
CDR3: CASSSGRVGNTIYF

size: few
D: TRBD1
J: TRBJ1-4
V: TRBV15
DNA: TGTGCCACCAGCAGAGACCCGGGACAGGGTGAAAAACTGTTTTTT
CDR3: CATSRDPGQGEKLFF

size: -
D: TRBD2
J: TRBJ2-7
V: TRBV2
DNA: TGTGCCAGCAGTGAAGCGCTTCTGCGGGGGGGCTCCTACGAGCAGTACTTC
CDR3: CASSEALLRGGSYEQYF

size: -
D: TRBD2
J: TRBJ2-1
V: TRBV11-3
DNA: TGTGCCAGCAGCCCTTTCCCCCTCACTAGCGGGAGGGGTGGTGAGCAGTTCTTC
CDR3: CASSPFPLTSGRGGEQFF

size: -
D: -
J: TRBJ2-3
V: TRBV5-1
DNA: TGCGCCAGCACCCTTGGGGGGAACCCTAGCACAGATACGCAGTATTTT
CDR3: CASTLGGNPSTDTQYF

size: -
D: -
J: TRBJ1-2
V: TRBV7-9
DNA: TGTGCCAGCAGCTTAGACAGGGAAGAGGCTAGCTATGGCTACACCTTC
CDR3: CASSLDREEASYGYTF

size: few
D: -
J: TRBJ1-5
V: TRBV6-5
DNA: TGTGCCAGCAGTTACACCGCGGGCGGGGCTGGACAGCCCCAGCATTTT
CDR3: CASSYTAGGAGQPQHF

size: -
D: -
J: TRBJ2-3
V: TRBV30
DNA: TGTGCCTCTAACCCAACTCCTGGGACAGATACGCAGTATTTT
CDR3: CASNPTPGTDTQYF

size: -
D: TRBD2
J: TRBJ2-3
V: TRBV6-5
DNA: TGTGCCAGCAGTTTGGCTAGCGGGAGTACAGATACGCAGTATTTT
CDR3: CASSLASGSTDTQYF

size: -
D: -
J: TRBJ1-1
V: TRBV12-3/TRBV12-4
DNA: TGTGCCAGCAGTTTAGCGGCAGGGAGCACTGAAGCTTTCTTT
CDR3: CASSLAAGSTEAFF

size: few
D: TRBD1
J: TRBJ1-2
V: TRBV4-2
DNA: TGTGCCAGCAGCCAGACAACAGGGGGCGCGTATCTTCGGGGCTACACCTTC
CDR3: CASSQTTGGAYLRGYTF

size: -
D: -
J: TRBJ1-1
V: TRBV30
DNA: TGTGCCTGGAGTGTATCAGGGAGCACGGGAGCTTTCTTT
CDR3: CAWSVSGSTGAFF

size: few
D: -
J: TRBJ2-4
V: TRBV6-2/TRBV6-3
DNA: TGTGCCAGCAGTCCGAATGTAGCCAAAAACATTCAGTACTTC
CDR3: CASSPNVAKNIQYF

size: many
D: -
J: TRBJ2-7
V: TRBV10-2
DNA: TGCGCCAGCAGTGAGTCGGGGGTCGGCGAGCAGTACTTC
CDR3: CASSESGVGEQYF

size: many
D: -
J: TRBJ1-1
V: TRBV7-6
DNA: TGTGCCAGCAGCTTAGATGGAAGGGACACCTTACCTGAAGCTTTCTTT
CDR3: CASSLDGRDTLPEAFF

size: -
D: -
J: TRBJ1-2
V: TRBV30
DNA: TGTGCCTGGAGTGTGTTAGGGATCGGGGATGGCTACACCTTC
CDR3: CAWSVLGIGDGYTF

size: -
D: -
J: TRBJ2-7
V: TRBV4-1
DNA: TGCGCCAGCGCCGCGGAGACGGACACCTACGAGCAGTACTTC
CDR3: CASAAETDTYEQYF

size: many
D: -
J: TRBJ2-5
V: TRBV6-2/TRBV6-3
DNA: TGTGCCAGCACCCTTGGTGGGGGCGAAAAGACCCAGTACTTC
CDR3: CASTLGGGEKTQYF

size: few
D: TRBD1
J: TRBJ1-1
V: TRBV20-1
DNA: TGCAGTGCTAGGGGGATTGGGACAGGGTTCATGAACACTGAAGCTTTCTTT
CDR3: CSARGIGTGFMNTEAFF

size: few
D: -
J: TRBJ2-6
V: TRBV12-3/TRBV12-4
DNA: TGTGCCAGCAAGCCACCCCGGGGGTCTCCTGGGGCCAACGTCCTGACTTTC
CDR3: CASKPPRGSPGANVLTF

size: few
D: -
J: TRBJ1-1
V: TRBV2
DNA: TGTGCCAGCAGTGAAGACACGGTGAACACTGAAGCTTTCTTT
CDR3: CASSEDTVNTEAFF

size: few
D: TRBD2
J: TRBJ2-1
V: TRBV20-1
DNA: TGCAGTGCTCCGGGACTAGCGGTCCCTGTATACAATGAGCAGTTCTTC
CDR3: CSAPGLAVPVYNEQFF

size: few
D: -
J: TRBJ1-4
V: TRBV2
DNA: TGTGCCAGCAGTGAGAGGCAGGGCGGCAGAAAACTGTTTTTT
CDR3: CASSERQGGRKLFF

size: -
D: TRBD1
J: TRBJ2-3
V: TRBV30
DNA: TGTGCCTGGTCCGGGACAGGGTTAGATACGCAGTATTTT
CDR3: CAWSGTGLDTQYF

size: few
D: TRBD2
J: TRBJ2-3
V: TRBV20-1
DNA: TGCAGTGCATCTAGCGGGAGAAGGGGCACAGATACGCAGTATTTT
CDR3: CSASSGRRGTDTQYF

size: few
D: TRBD2
J: TRBJ2-1
V: TRBV7-9
DNA: TGTGCCAGCAGCTTCATAGGACTAGCCGACCCAGTCAATGAGCAGTTCTTC
CDR3: CASSFIGLADPVNEQFF

size: many
D: -
J: TRBJ2-1
V: TRBV9
DNA: TGTGCCAGCACACCTTTGATCGGGTCAGGTTCCTACAATGAGCAGTTCTTC
CDR3: CASTPLIGSGSYNEQFF

size: few
D: -
J: TRBJ2-7
V: TRBV12-3/TRBV12-4
DNA: TGTGCCAGCAGTTTACCCAGTAACGAGCAGTACTTC
CDR3: CASSLPSNEQYF

size: many
D: TRBD1
J: TRBJ2-7
V: TRBV6-5
DNA: TGTGCCAGCACCAGGCATAGCACAGGGGGCTACGAGCAGTACTTC
CDR3: CASTRHSTGGYEQYF

size: -
D: -
J: TRBJ2-6
V: TRBV12-2
DNA: TGTGCAAGTCGCTTATTGGAATATGGGGGACTTAACTCTGGGGCCAACGTCCTGACTTTC
CDR3: CASRLLEYGGLNSGANVLTF

size: few
D: -
J: TRBJ2-7
V: TRBV3-1
DNA: TGTGCCAGCAGCCAAGTAAACAGGGCCGACGAGCAGTACTTC
CDR3: CASSQVNRADEQYF

size: many
D: -
J: TRBJ2-7
V: TRBV5-1
DNA: TGCGCCAGCAGCTTGGAGGGGTCGGGGGGCCTCTACGAGCAGTACTTC
CDR3: CASSLEGSGGLYEQYF

size: many
D: -
J: TRBJ1-1
V: TRBV4-1
DNA: TGCGCCAGCAGCCAAATCGACATGGGCTTGAACACTGAAGCTTTCTTT
CDR3: CASSQIDMGLNTEAFF

size: many
D: TRBD1
J: TRBJ1-5
V: TRBV19
DNA: TGTGCCAGTAGGGTCATGGACAGGGGGGTTCAGCCCCAGCATTTT
CDR3: CASRVMDRGVQPQHF

size: -
D: -
J: TRBJ2-7
V: TRBV5-4
DNA: TGTGCCAGCAGTCAACCCCTAGGTTACGAGCAGTACTTC
CDR3: CASSQPLGYEQYF

size: few
D: -
J: TRBJ2-3
V: TRBV2
DNA: TGTGCCAGCGGAGGGTATGCGACAGATACGCAGTATTTT
CDR3: CASGGYATDTQYF

size: few
D: -
J: TRBJ1-4
V: TRBV14
DNA: TGTGCCAGCAGCCAAGAAACAGTTCAGTACGAAAAACTGTTTTTT
CDR3: CASSQETVQYEKLFF

size: few
D: TRBD1
J: TRBJ2-7
V: TRBV9
DNA: TGTGCCAGCAGCGTGCAGGGACAGGGACCCTACGAGCAGTACTTC
CDR3: CASSVQGQGPYEQYF

size: -
D: -
J: TRBJ2-2
V: TRBV3-1
DNA: TGTGCCAGCAGCCAAGATAGCAGGGACGGCGGGGAGCTGTTTTTT
CDR3: CASSQDSRDGGELFF

size: -
D: -
J: TRBJ2-6
V: TRBV18
DNA: TGTGCCAGCTCACCGGGAAGGTCTGGGGCCAACGTCCTGACTTTC
CDR3: CASSPGRSGANVLTF

size: -
D: TRBD2
J: TRBJ2-5
V: TRBV7-8
DNA: TGTGCCAGCAGCTCTCGACTAGCGGGAGCCGGGGAGACCCAGTACTTC
CDR3: CASSSRLAGAGETQYF